This TCR beta chain is drawn from a study of control samples from healthy donors and cancer patients. The V and J ends lost 4 bases and 7 bases respectively, with 17 bases between them. This CDR3 is 15 amino acids long. CDR1 and CDR2 from the germline V gene are MNHEY and SMNVEV (reference sequence). The table came from immunoSEQ multiplex PCR; TCRdb's copy has only in-frame clones and leaves some out. This sample has 120,000 or so clones, with about 92% found just once. Sample: PBMCs. The receptor was derived from a man aged 50-59 years with head and neck cancer. The chain recombines TRBV27 with TRBJ2-4, with D possibly TRBD1 on 7 matching bases. The CDR3 DNA follows: TGTGCCAGCAGTTCCCCAGGGGGAGGTGGGAACATTCAGTACTTC. It is translated as CASSSPGGGGNIQYF.